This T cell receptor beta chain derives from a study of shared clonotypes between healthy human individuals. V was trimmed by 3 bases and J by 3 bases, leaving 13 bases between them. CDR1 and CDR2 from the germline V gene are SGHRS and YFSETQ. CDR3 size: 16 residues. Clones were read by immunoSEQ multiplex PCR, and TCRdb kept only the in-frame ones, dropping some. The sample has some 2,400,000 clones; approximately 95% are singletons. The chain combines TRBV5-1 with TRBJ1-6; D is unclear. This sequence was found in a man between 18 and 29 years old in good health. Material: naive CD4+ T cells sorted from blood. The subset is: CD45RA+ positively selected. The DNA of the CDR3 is TGCGCCAGCAGCTCCGGACGGAGTGACTATAATTCACCCCTCCACTTT. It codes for CASSSGRSDYNSPLHF.